The source of this T cell receptor (beta chain) is a study of naive and memory T cell subsets. This clonotype was found a few times. Amplification of ligated cDNA took four PCR rounds with SP2 and nested alpha and beta constant primers. TCRdb passed the 5' RACE reads through MiXCR, listing each CDR3 protein once. The top ten hold 15% to 20% of the sample, which has tens of thousands of distinct CDR3 sequences, around 8% seen once. An oligonucleotide containing a UMI was ligated to the 3' end of TCR cDNA. Whole-blood samples were more than 2 ml of peripheral blood from healthy adult volunteers. The germline V and J ends were trimmed by 5 bases and 1 base, with 16 bases remaining between them. Germline assignment: CDR1 SGHNT and CDR2 YYREEE (reference sequence). CDR3 length: 15 amino acids.

This sequence joins TRBV5-4 and TRBJ2-7; no definite D call. This clonotype was obtained from a female donor in good health. The CDR3 protein is CASSPGPRGSYEQYF. The CDR3 region has the DNA TGTGCCAGCAGTCCCGGACCCAGAGGTTCCTACGAGCAGTACTTC.